One and the same sample provided the 5 T cell receptor beta chains below, sequenced in a study of cytomegalovirus exposure and HLA in healthy donors. The PCR was carried out with 60 Vbeta primers and 13 Jbeta primers. The method was immunoSEQ multiplex PCR; TCRdb's version includes in-frame clones alone and lacks a portion of them. The sample records some 120,000 clones, about 63% being singletons. What was sequenced was PBMCs. Every receptor here comes from a man aged 25-45 years in good health and CMV-seropositive.

This rearrangement joins TRBV18 to TRBJ2-3, with D unclear. The V end was cut by 3 bases, the J end by 5 bases, with 3 bases between. The CDR3 has 11 amino acids. Germline values: CDR1 KGHSH, CDR2 LQKENI. The chain's CDR3 is CASSPVDTQYF. The CDR3 DNA reads TGTGCCAGCTCACCCGTAGATACGCAGTATTTT.

The chain carries TRBV27 and TRBJ1-1; maybe TRBD1 (5 bases). The CDR3 is 13 amino acids. The germline gives CDR1 MNHEY, CDR2 SMNVEV (reference sequence). V lost 5 bases, J lost 7 bases, and 14 bases lay in between. The CDR3 region is CASSNAGSIEAFF. CDR3 nucleotides: TGTGCCAGCAGTAATGCAGGGTCTATTGAAGCTTTCTTT.

V gene TRBV9 combines with J gene TRBJ2-1; perhaps TRBD1 as D (6 bases). This CDR3 comprises 13 residues. Germline V gene sequence: CDR1 SGDLS, CDR2 YYNGEE. The germline V and J ends were trimmed by 7 bases and 8 bases, with 16 bases remaining between them. The CDR3 sequence is CASREQGRDEQFF. CDR3 coding DNA: TGTGCCAGCCGAGAACAGGGCAGAGATGAGCAGTTCTTC.

This rearrangement joins TRBV2 to TRBJ2-1, with 7 bases matching TRBD1. J gave up 10 bases and V 5 bases, and 14 bases lay outside the gene matches. The CDR3 length is 15 residues. Germline V lookup: CDR1 SNHLY, CDR2 FYNNEI. The CDR3 sequence is CASSRQGRGLFEQFF. CDR3 sequence (DNA): TGTGCCAGCAGTCGGCAGGGAAGGGGGCTTTTCGAGCAGTTCTTC.

The table lists this clone with a few counts. The chain carries TRBV19 and TRBJ1-6, with a possible D match to TRBD1 (5 bases). Germline V CDR1 and CDR2: LNHDA, SQIVND (reference sequence). V was trimmed by 2 bases and J by 5 bases, leaving 16 bases between them. This CDR3 has 17 amino acids. CDR3 coding DNA: TGTGCCAGTAGTATAAGGTTGCCAGGGCGTGATAATTCACCCCTCCACTTT. It codes for CASSIRLPGRDNSPLHF.